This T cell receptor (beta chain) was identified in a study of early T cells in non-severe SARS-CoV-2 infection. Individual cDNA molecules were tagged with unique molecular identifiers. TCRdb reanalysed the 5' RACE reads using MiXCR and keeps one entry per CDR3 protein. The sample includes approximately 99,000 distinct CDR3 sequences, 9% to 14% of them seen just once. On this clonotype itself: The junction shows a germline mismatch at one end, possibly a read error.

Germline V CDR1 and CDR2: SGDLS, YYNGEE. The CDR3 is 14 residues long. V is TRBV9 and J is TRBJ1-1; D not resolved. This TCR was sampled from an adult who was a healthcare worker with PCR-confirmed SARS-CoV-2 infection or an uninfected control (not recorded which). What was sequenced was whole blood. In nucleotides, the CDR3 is TGTGCCAGCAGCGCCACTGGACTGAACACTGAAGTTTTCTTT. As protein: CASSATGLNTEVFF. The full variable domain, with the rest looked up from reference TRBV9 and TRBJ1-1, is DSGVTQTPKHLITATGQRVTLRCSPRSGDLSVYWYQQSLDQGLQFLIQYYNGEERAKGNILERFSAQQFPDLHSELNLSSLELGDSALYFCASSATGLNTEVFFGQGTRLTVV.